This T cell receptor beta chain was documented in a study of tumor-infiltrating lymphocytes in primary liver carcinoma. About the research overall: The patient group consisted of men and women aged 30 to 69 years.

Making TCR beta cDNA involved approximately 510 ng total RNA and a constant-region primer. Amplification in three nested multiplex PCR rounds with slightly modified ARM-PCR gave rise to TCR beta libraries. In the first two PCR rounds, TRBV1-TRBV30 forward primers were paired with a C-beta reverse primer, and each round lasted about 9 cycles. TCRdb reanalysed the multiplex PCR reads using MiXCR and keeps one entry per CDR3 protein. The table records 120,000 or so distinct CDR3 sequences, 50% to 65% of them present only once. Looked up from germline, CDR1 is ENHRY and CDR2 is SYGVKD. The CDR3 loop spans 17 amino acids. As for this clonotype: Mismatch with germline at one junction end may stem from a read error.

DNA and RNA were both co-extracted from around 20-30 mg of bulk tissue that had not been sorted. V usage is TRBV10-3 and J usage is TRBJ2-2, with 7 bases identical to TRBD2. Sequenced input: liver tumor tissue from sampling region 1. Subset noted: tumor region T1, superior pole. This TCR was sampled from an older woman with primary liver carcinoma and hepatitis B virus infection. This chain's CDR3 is CAIRGSWGVDNTGVLFF. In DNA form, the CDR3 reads TGTGCCATCCGCGGGAGTTGGGGTGTAGATAACACCGGGGTGCTGTTTTTT.